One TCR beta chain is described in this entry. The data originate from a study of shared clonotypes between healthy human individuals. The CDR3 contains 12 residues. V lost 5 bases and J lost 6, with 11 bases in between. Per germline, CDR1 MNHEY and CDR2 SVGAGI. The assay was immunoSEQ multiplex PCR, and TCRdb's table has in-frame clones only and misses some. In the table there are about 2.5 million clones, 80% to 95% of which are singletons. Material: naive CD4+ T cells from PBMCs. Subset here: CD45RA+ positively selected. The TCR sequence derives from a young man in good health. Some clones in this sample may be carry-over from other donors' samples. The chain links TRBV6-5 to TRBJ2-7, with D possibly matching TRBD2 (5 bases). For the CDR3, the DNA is TGTGCCAGCAGTACCCGAGGGAGCGAGCAGTACTTC. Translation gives CASSTRGSEQYF.